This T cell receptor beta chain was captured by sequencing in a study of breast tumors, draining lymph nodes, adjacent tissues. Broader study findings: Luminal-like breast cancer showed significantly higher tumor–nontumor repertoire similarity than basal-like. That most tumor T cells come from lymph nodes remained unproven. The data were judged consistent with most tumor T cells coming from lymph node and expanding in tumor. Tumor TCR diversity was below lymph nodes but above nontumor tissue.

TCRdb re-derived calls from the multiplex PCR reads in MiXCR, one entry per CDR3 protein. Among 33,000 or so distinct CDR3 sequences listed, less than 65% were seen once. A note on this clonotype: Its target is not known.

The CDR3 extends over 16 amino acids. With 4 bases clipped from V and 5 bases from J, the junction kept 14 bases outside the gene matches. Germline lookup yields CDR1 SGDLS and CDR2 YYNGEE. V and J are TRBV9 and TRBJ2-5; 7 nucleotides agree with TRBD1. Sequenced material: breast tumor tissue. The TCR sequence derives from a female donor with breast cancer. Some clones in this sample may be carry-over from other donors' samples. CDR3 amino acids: CASSLGRDSNWETQYF. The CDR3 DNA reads TGTGCCAGCAGCTTAGGACGGGACAGTAATTGGGAGACCCAGTACTTC. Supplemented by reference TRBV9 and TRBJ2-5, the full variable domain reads DSGVTQTPKHLITATGQRVTLRCSPRSGDLSVYWYQQSLDQGLQFLIQYYNGEERAKGNILERFSAQQFPDLHSELNLSSLELGDSALYFCASSLGRDSNWETQYFGPGTRLLVL.